The clone carrying this TCR beta chain was seen a few times. The antigen is unknown. This specimen comes from a study of T cell repertoires in cytomegalovirus infection. About the study: Use of recently identified HLA-C-restricted and well-studied HLA-B-restricted CMV epitopes was part of the study. Public TCR beta signatures were indicative of both CMV infection and a matching HLA type.

Each CDR3 protein gets one entry after TCRdb re-called the reads with MiXCR. The sample carries around 750,000 distinct CDR3 sequences, 30% to 35% recorded once. Unmatched junction bases numbered 12, after V lost 8 bases and J lost 2 bases. CDR3 length equals 17 residues. Germline CDR1 and CDR2: ENHRY and SYGVKD. Study-level results: Ex vivo responses were dominated by HLA-C-restricted CMV-specific TCR beta clonotypes. Summed public TCR beta family frequency identified CMV carriers bearing the relevant HLA.

V usage is TRBV10-3 and J usage is TRBJ2-2, with 9 nucleotides matching TRBD2. This clonotype originated in a human donor in good health (CMV status not recorded). Some clones in this sample may be carry-over from other donors' samples. Sample: cultured CD8+ T cells from PBMCs, taken from culture after CMV antigen stimulation. The CDR3 is CAIPITAGGINTGELFF. DNA for the CDR3: TGTGCCATCCCTATAACAGCGGGGGGCATCAACACCGGGGAGCTGTTTTTT.